These T cell receptor beta chains were read from a single sample in a study of OX40 agonist ivuxolimab in advanced cancers. Measured with immunoSEQ multiplex PCR; TCRdb has only the in-frame clones, and not every one. The repertoire consists of 55,000 to 90,000 clones, with about nine tenths occurring once and the leading ten covering roughly 3%. Sequenced here: CD4+ or CD8+ T cells sorted from blood, sampled in a trial of the OX40 agonist ivuxolimab. These TCRs come from an adult with an advanced solid tumor such as melanoma, head and neck, liver or kidney cancer. CDR3s include the opening cysteine and the closing phenylalanine or tryptophan. D genes are given only for firm matches. Size values are once, few and many counts, or a class for expanded clones, and some rows have none.

d_call: NA; clone_size: NA; j_call: TRBJ2-5; v_call: TRBV7-7; cdr3_nt: TGTGCCAGCAGCTTAGCGTTCCCGCAGGGCGCCGGGGAGACCCAGTACTTC; cdr3_aa: CASSLAFPQGAGETQYF
d_call: TRBD1; clone_size: NA; j_call: TRBJ1-6; v_call: TRBV2; cdr3_nt: TGTGCCAGCAGCCAGGACAGGATCAGTAATTCACCCCTCCACTTT; cdr3_aa: CASSQDRISNSPLHF
d_call: NA; clone_size: NA; j_call: TRBJ2-5; v_call: TRBV5-1; cdr3_nt: TGCGCCAGCAGCTTGGCGGACTTTATAGAGACCCAGTACTTC; cdr3_aa: CASSLADFIETQYF
d_call: NA; clone_size: NA; j_call: TRBJ1-1; v_call: TRBV5-3; cdr3_nt: TGTGCCAGCAGCTTGGTGACGGCGAACACTGAAGCTTTCTTT; cdr3_aa: CASSLVTANTEAFF
d_call: NA; clone_size: NA; j_call: TRBJ1-6; v_call: TRBV5-6; cdr3_nt: TGTGCCAGCAGCCCCTATAATTCACCCCTCCACTTT; cdr3_aa: CASSPYNSPLHF
d_call: NA; clone_size: NA; j_call: TRBJ2-5; v_call: TRBV4-2; cdr3_nt: TGTGCCAGCAGCCAAGGTCCCGAGGGGGGGCAAGAGACCCAGTACTTC; cdr3_aa: CASSQGPEGGQETQYF
d_call: NA; clone_size: NA; j_call: TRBJ2-7; v_call: TRBV9; cdr3_nt: TGTGCCAGCAGCGTAGTAGGGGATGGTGGCGAGCAGTACTTC; cdr3_aa: CASSVVGDGGEQYF
d_call: NA; clone_size: NA; j_call: TRBJ1-2; v_call: TRBV6-6; cdr3_nt: TGTGCCAGCAGTTACTCGCCAGAAGGCTACACCTTC; cdr3_aa: CASSYSPEGYTF
d_call: NA; clone_size: NA; j_call: TRBJ1-1; v_call: TRBV7-3; cdr3_nt: TGTGCCAGCAGCTCCTTGGGGCAAGGAACTGAAGCTTTCTTT; cdr3_aa: CASSSLGQGTEAFF
d_call: NA; clone_size: NA; j_call: TRBJ1-5; v_call: TRBV4-2; cdr3_nt: TGTGCCAGCAGCCAGGAAGAGGGAGATCAGCCCCAGCATTTT; cdr3_aa: CASSQEEGDQPQHF
d_call: TRBD2; clone_size: NA; j_call: TRBJ2-1; v_call: TRBV5-1; cdr3_nt: TGCGCCAGCAGCTTGGATGGGGGGGACCACAATGAGCAGTTCTTC; cdr3_aa: CASSLDGGDHNEQFF
d_call: NA; clone_size: once; j_call: TRBJ2-1; v_call: TRBV18; cdr3_nt: TGTGCCAGCTCACCATTTGACCGCGGCAATGAGCAGTTCTTC; cdr3_aa: CASSPFDRGNEQFF
d_call: NA; clone_size: NA; j_call: TRBJ1-5; v_call: TRBV27; cdr3_nt: TGTGCCAGCAGTTTACACGGGGGTAATCAGCCCCAGCATTTT; cdr3_aa: CASSLHGGNQPQHF
d_call: NA; clone_size: NA; j_call: TRBJ2-2; v_call: TRBV7-7; cdr3_nt: TGTGCCAGCAGCGCGACCGGGGTAGTAACCGGGGAGCTGTTTTTT; cdr3_aa: CASSATGVVTGELFF
d_call: NA; clone_size: NA; j_call: TRBJ2-7; v_call: TRBV7-9; cdr3_nt: TGTGCCAGCAGCCCCTCGGGACTTTTCGAGCAGTACTTC; cdr3_aa: CASSPSGLFEQYF
d_call: NA; clone_size: NA; j_call: TRBJ2-7; v_call: TRBV6-1; cdr3_nt: TGTGCCACTACACTAGGGGACCAGCAGTACTTC; cdr3_aa: CATTLGDQQYF
d_call: NA; clone_size: NA; j_call: TRBJ2-1; v_call: TRBV7-6; cdr3_nt: TGTGCCAGCAGCTTAAGGGACGCTAAGTTCTTC; cdr3_aa: CASSLRDAKFF
d_call: TRBD1; clone_size: NA; j_call: TRBJ1-2; v_call: TRBV9; cdr3_nt: TGTGCCAGCAGCGGAGGGACAGGGGGACTTGGCTACACCTTC; cdr3_aa: CASSGGTGGLGYTF
d_call: TRBD2; clone_size: NA; j_call: TRBJ2-3; v_call: TRBV10-3; cdr3_nt: TGTGCCATCAGGGGACTAGACGACACGCAGTATTTT; cdr3_aa: CAIRGLDDTQYF
d_call: NA; clone_size: NA; j_call: TRBJ2-5; v_call: TRBV10-1; cdr3_nt: TGCGCCAGCAGCCGGACAGTCCAAGAGACCCAGTACTTC; cdr3_aa: CASSRTVQETQYF
d_call: NA; clone_size: once; j_call: TRBJ2-5; v_call: TRBV6-9; cdr3_nt: TGTGCCAGCAGTTACGATTCGGGGGCGGAGACCCAGTACTTC; cdr3_aa: CASSYDSGAETQYF
d_call: NA; clone_size: NA; j_call: TRBJ1-1; v_call: TRBV4-2; cdr3_nt: TGTGCCAGCAGCTTGGGACGGGGGGACACTGAAGCTTTCTTT; cdr3_aa: CASSLGRGDTEAFF
d_call: TRBD2; clone_size: NA; j_call: TRBJ2-7; v_call: TRBV5-1; cdr3_nt: TGCGCCAGCAGCTTCCTAGCGGGGGGTACGTACGAGCAGTACTTC; cdr3_aa: CASSFLAGGTYEQYF
d_call: NA; clone_size: NA; j_call: TRBJ1-1; v_call: TRBV6-1; cdr3_nt: TGTGCCAGCAGCCCTCGGGGGGAAACTGAAGCTTTCTTT; cdr3_aa: CASSPRGETEAFF
d_call: TRBD1; clone_size: once; j_call: TRBJ2-1; v_call: TRBV7-3; cdr3_nt: TGTGCCAGCAGCTCTGGGGGACAGGCTGGTAACAATGAGCAGTTCTTC; cdr3_aa: CASSSGGQAGNNEQFF
d_call: TRBD2; clone_size: NA; j_call: TRBJ2-3; v_call: TRBV5-5; cdr3_nt: TGTGCCAGCAGCTTACTAGCGGGGGGAGAAGATACGCAGTATTTT; cdr3_aa: CASSLLAGGEDTQYF
d_call: NA; clone_size: NA; j_call: TRBJ2-7; v_call: TRBV18; cdr3_nt: TGTGCCAGCTCACCTACGGAGTACTACGAGCAGTACTTC; cdr3_aa: CASSPTEYYEQYF
d_call: TRBD2; clone_size: NA; j_call: TRBJ2-7; v_call: TRBV18; cdr3_nt: TGTGCCAGCTCACCAAGCGGGGGATTTTACGAGCAGTACTTC; cdr3_aa: CASSPSGGFYEQYF
d_call: NA; clone_size: few; j_call: TRBJ1-1; v_call: TRBV11-1; cdr3_nt: TGTGCCAGCAGCTTGGACATAGCGAACACTGAAGCTTTCTTT; cdr3_aa: CASSLDIANTEAFF
d_call: NA; clone_size: NA; j_call: TRBJ1-2; v_call: TRBV5-1; cdr3_nt: TGCGCCAGCAGCTTGGAAGCGCGGTACTATGGCTACACCTTC; cdr3_aa: CASSLEARYYGYTF
d_call: NA; clone_size: NA; j_call: TRBJ2-6; v_call: TRBV19; cdr3_nt: TGTGCCAGTAGTCTCCAGGGGCTCTCTGGGGCCAACGTCCTGACTTTC; cdr3_aa: CASSLQGLSGANVLTF
d_call: NA; clone_size: few; j_call: TRBJ1-2; v_call: TRBV7-9; cdr3_nt: TGTGCCAGCAGCTTAGTGGGGGACACTGGTGGCTATGGCTACACCTTC; cdr3_aa: CASSLVGDTGGYGYTF
d_call: TRBD1; clone_size: NA; j_call: TRBJ1-3; v_call: TRBV29-1; cdr3_nt: TGCAGCGCCAAACAGGGGGCTACTGGAAACACCATATATTTT; cdr3_aa: CSAKQGATGNTIYF
d_call: NA; clone_size: NA; j_call: TRBJ1-1; v_call: TRBV28; cdr3_nt: TGTGCCAGCAGTTTCGAGGGGGGTAGGAGGAACACTGAAGCTTTCTTT; cdr3_aa: CASSFEGGRRNTEAFF
d_call: TRBD2; clone_size: NA; j_call: TRBJ2-5; v_call: TRBV28; cdr3_nt: TGTGCCAGCAGTGGACTAGCGGGGGGGCAAAGAGAGACCCAGTACTTC; cdr3_aa: CASSGLAGGQRETQYF
d_call: NA; clone_size: NA; j_call: TRBJ2-6; v_call: TRBV7-9; cdr3_nt: TGTGCCAGCAGCTCCACCCGTGGGGGCTCTGGGGCCAACGTCCTGACTTTC; cdr3_aa: CASSSTRGGSGANVLTF
d_call: TRBD1; clone_size: NA; j_call: TRBJ2-1; v_call: TRBV5-8; cdr3_nt: TGTGCCAGCAGCTTGTTACAGGGGCTAGGCTCCTACAATGAGCAGTTCTTC; cdr3_aa: CASSLLQGLGSYNEQFF
d_call: TRBD2; clone_size: once; j_call: TRBJ2-3; v_call: TRBV7-3; cdr3_nt: TGTGCCAGCAGCTTAACGAAGGGATCTAGCGGGGGGAACACAGATACGCAGTATTTT; cdr3_aa: CASSLTKGSSGGNTDTQYF
d_call: NA; clone_size: NA; j_call: TRBJ1-1; v_call: TRBV5-6; cdr3_nt: TGTGCCAGCAGCTCCATCACGGGACGGTTGAACACTGAAGCTTTCTTT; cdr3_aa: CASSSITGRLNTEAFF
d_call: TRBD1; clone_size: NA; j_call: TRBJ2-7; v_call: TRBV30; cdr3_nt: TGTGCCGGTTCAAGAATGGGGACAGGGACCTACGAGCAGTACTTC; cdr3_aa: CAGSRMGTGTYEQYF
d_call: NA; clone_size: NA; j_call: TRBJ1-1; v_call: TRBV19; cdr3_nt: TGTGCCAGTAGTCCAGGGACGGCGAACACTGAAGCTTTCTTT; cdr3_aa: CASSPGTANTEAFF
d_call: NA; clone_size: NA; j_call: TRBJ1-2; v_call: TRBV19; cdr3_nt: TGTGCCAGTACTCAATCCTCGGGGTGGCGGACAGACTACACCTTC; cdr3_aa: CASTQSSGWRTDYTF
d_call: NA; clone_size: NA; j_call: TRBJ1-1; v_call: TRBV4-2; cdr3_nt: TGTGCCAGCAGCCAAGCCCCATATGAGGGGGTGGCCACTGAAGCTTTCTTT; cdr3_aa: CASSQAPYEGVATEAFF
d_call: TRBD1; clone_size: NA; j_call: TRBJ2-2; v_call: TRBV9; cdr3_nt: TGTGCCAGCAGCCTTGGACAGGCTTTAAGGAACGGGGAGCTGTTTTTT; cdr3_aa: CASSLGQALRNGELFF
d_call: TRBD1; clone_size: NA; j_call: TRBJ1-4; v_call: TRBV19; cdr3_nt: TGTGCCAGTAGTGGGGGTCGGACAGGGATTGTTACGGAAAAACTGTTTTTT; cdr3_aa: CASSGGRTGIVTEKLFF